This is a list of T cell receptor beta chains from one sample in a study of blood T cell repertoires in COVID-19. Sequencing was performed with immunoSEQ multiplex PCR; in TCRdb, only in-frame clones are kept and a portion is missing. The profile shows a few hundred thousand clones, around 90% of them singletons. Sequenced input: PBMCs or T cells enriched from blood (not recorded which). Receptor source: a human donor in a cohort exposed to, infected with or recovered from COVID-19 (not recorded which). The donor label of this sample is uncertain. Both conserved end residues are part of each CDR3.

>TRBJ1-1|TRBV4-3
CASSQDRGARTEAFF
>TRBJ2-2|TRBV19
CASSIAGSNTGELFF
>TRBJ1-2|TRBV4-1
CASSQYLPTGLYGYTF
>TRBJ2-5|TRBV2
CASSGQGSKETQYF
>TRBJ2-2|TRBV7-9
CASILRGPGTGELFF
>TRBJ2-6|TRBV29-1
CSVGKDRGSGGANVLTF
>TRBJ1-1|TRBV30
CALSRGQNTEAFF
>TRBJ1-5|TRBV19
CASSIHTGQGARNQPQHF
>TRBJ1-3|TRBV19
CASSLGGILRNTIYF
>TRBJ2-3|TRBV20-1
CSASMRGGGTDTQYF
>TRBJ2-6|TRBV30
CAWSVERTAGANVLTF
>TRBJ2-7|TRBV6-1
CASSEDSGQVLSSYEQYF
>TRBJ2-4|TRBV19
CASSLTGGNIQYF
>TRBJ1-1|TRBV10-3
CAALQGEDTEAFF
>TRBJ1-6|TRBV11-2
CASTSGYYNSPLHF
>TRBJ1-1|TRBV27
CASKPGMNTEAFF
>TRBJ1-1|TRBV19
CASSIKGAGTEAFF
>TRBJ1-2|TRBV10-1
CASVNWAHGYTF
>TRBJ1-2|TRBV30
CAWRGGQGDYGYTF
>TRBJ1-2|TRBV19
CASSIYQGAPGYTF
>TRBJ1-1|TRBV4-2
CASSQGGTSEAFF
>TRBJ1-2|TRBV19
CASSLQGDYGYTF
>TRBJ1-2|TRBV15
CATSREAGGDYGYTF
>TRBJ1-6|TRBV13
CASSPKGTGGYNSPLHF